This T cell receptor beta chain was sequenced during a study of tissue T cells after allogeneic stem cell transplantation. Whole-study results and caveats: Anatomically similar tissues had similar TCR repertoires within each patient. The study did not identify alloreactive or antigen-specific tissue TCRs, and some clones might be persisting host cells.

Clones were sequenced by immunoSEQ multiplex PCR, and TCRdb holds only the in-frame ones, with some missing. The data show under 8,000 clones, roughly 45% seen once. The CDR3 consists of 13 residues. Germline CDR1 is KGHTA and CDR2 is FQNQQP. A remark on this clone: Antigen: not known. Mouse gene names apply. The read gets to within 1 residue of the CDR3 end, and the germline J gene fills in the rest.

Described time point: mouse harvest day 7 after allogeneic transplant. Tail vein injection delivered 10^7 T-cell-depleted bone marrow cells and 10^6 splenic CD5+ T cells. The origin of this receptor is a female BALB/c mouse given C57BL/6 T cells with graft-versus-host disease after an allogeneic hematopoietic cell transplant. Sequencing was performed on lymph node tissue. The V call is TRBV23, the J call TRBJ2-7; the table's D call, TRBD1, was not checked against the DNA. The CDR3 sequence is CSSSLTDSYEQYF. CDR3 bases read: TGCTCCAGCAGCCTGACAGACTCCTATGAACAGTAC.